These 9 T cell receptor beta chains were sequenced from one sample in a study of T cell repertoires in cytomegalovirus infection. These receptors have no identified antigens. TCRdb called the reads again in MiXCR, with one record for every CDR3 protein. The table lists tens of thousands of distinct CDR3 sequences, about half of them singletons. The specimen comprised CD8+ T cells from cultured PBMCs, sampled from culture after CMV antigen stimulation. These receptors were taken from a human donor in good health (CMV status not recorded). Some clones in this sample may be carry-over from other donors' samples.

The rearrangement links TRBV15 to TRBJ1-4, with 7 nucleotides matching TRBD1. There are 15 residues in the CDR3. With 2 bases clipped from V and 8 bases from J, the junction kept 8 bases outside the gene matches. Germline V gene lookup returns CDR1 LNHNV and CDR2 YYDKDF (reference sequence). CDR3 in DNA: TGTGCCACCAGCAGACTTCGGGACAGCAGGGAAAAACTGTTTTTT. Protein product: CATSRLRDSREKLFF.

This clonotype was observed a handful of times. The rearrangement uses TRBV10-3 and TRBJ2-3; D is perhaps TRBD1 (6 bases). Germline lookup yields CDR1 ENHRY and CDR2 SYGVKD. CDR3 length: 19 amino acids. Trimming pared 0 bases from V and 2 bases from J, leaving 21 bases between. This CDR3 reads CAISESVGPRDILTDTQYF. For the CDR3, the DNA is TGTGCCATCAGTGAGTCGGTCGGGCCCCGGGACATCCTCACAGATACGCAGTATTTT.

The chain couples TRBV7-6 to TRBJ2-1; D gene uncertain. Germline CDR1 is SGHVS and CDR2 is FNYEAQ. This CDR3 is built from 15 residues. V was clipped by 4 bases and J by 5 bases, with 15 bases between them. The CDR3 reads CASSSVEGLNNEQFF. In DNA form, the CDR3 reads TGTGCCAGCAGCTCGGTCGAAGGGTTGAACAATGAGCAGTTCTTC.

CDR3 region: CASSLKDRNPLNEQFF. The DNA of the CDR3 is TGTGCCAGCAGCTTAAAGGACAGGAATCCATTAAATGAGCAGTTCTTC. The chain joins TRBV7-6 to TRBJ2-1; 7 bases agree with TRBD1. From germline, CDR1 is SGHVS and CDR2 FNYEAQ. The CDR3 runs 16 residues. V dropped 2 bases and J dropped 7; count of bases not matched to a gene: 11. The full variable domain, its missing parts supplied by reference TRBV7-6 and TRBJ2-1, is GAGVSQSPRYKVTKRGQDVALRCDPISGHVSLYWYRQALGQGPEFLTYFNYEAQQDKSGLPNDRFSAERPEGSISTLTIQRTEQRDSAMYRCASSLKDRNPLNEQFFGPGTRLTVL.

The chain is built from TRBV4-1 and TRBJ2-3, with 8 bases fitting TRBD2. The germline gives CDR1 MGHRA, CDR2 YSYEKL. J was trimmed by 3 bases and V by 0 bases; bases with no gene match: 5. The CDR3 extends over 16 amino acids. DNA of the CDR3: TGCGCCAGCAGCCAAGAGGTAGCGGGGATGACAGATACGCAGTATTTT. Protein: CASSQEVAGMTDTQYF.

This chain uses TRBV11-2 with TRBJ1-2, with a tentative D call TRBD1 (6 bases). CDR3 length: 14 amino acids. Per the germline V gene, CDR1 is SGHAT and CDR2 is FQNNGV. The V gene lost 8 bases and the J gene lost 4 bases, with 17 bases spanning the gap. The CDR3 bases are TGTGCCAGCGTCCCCGGAGGCAGGGGCTATGGCTACACCTTC. It specifies CASVPGGRGYGYTF.

The sample holds a few counts of this clonotype. The chain combines TRBV12-3 or TRBV12-4 with TRBJ2-1; D not certain. CDR3 length: 15 residues. V lost 4 bases, J lost 4 bases, and 14 bases lay in between. This CDR3 reads CASSSSYGPYNEQFF. For the CDR3, the DNA is TGTGCCAGCAGTTCCTCTTACGGGCCATACAATGAGCAGTTCTTC.

J is TRBJ1-1 and V is TRBV4-1; D unclear. With 0 bases removed from V and 1 base from J, the gap between germline ends came to 3 bases. The CDR3 spans 13 residues. CDR1 is MGHRA, CDR2 YSYEKL, per germline. The CDR3 sequence: CASSQERNTEAFF. The CDR3 region has the DNA TGCGCCAGCAGCCAAGAACGGAACACTGAAGCTTTCTTT.

The chain carries TRBV12-3 or TRBV12-4 and TRBJ1-2, with 7 bases lining up with TRBD1. The CDR3 contains 13 residues. V shed 8 bases and J 4 bases; nucleotides not matched to a gene: 7. Here the CDR3 DNA reads TGTGCCAGCGCTGGGACAGTCCTCTATGGCTACACCTTC. Its protein is CASAGTVLYGYTF.